This note documents a single T cell receptor (beta chain) sequence. Generated by immunoSEQ multiplex PCR, the TCRdb table keeps only in-frame clones and is missing some. The repertoire holds some 41,000 clones, with about 90% as singletons. The data stem from a study of graft-versus-host responses after intestinal transplantation. Study in general: Multivisceral, liver-intestinal, or isolated intestinal transplants were given to recipients. Induction with anti-thymocyte globulin, then tacrolimus and steroids for around three years, was given to all recipients.

J lost 0 bases, V lost 2 bases, and 10 bases had no gene match. Germline CDR1 is SQVTM and CDR2 is ANQGSEA. The CDR3 has 17 residues. This TCR was recovered from a human patient who received an intestinal transplant, so some T cells may come from the graft donor. This sample comprised PBMCs, obtained 300 to 330 days after intestinal transplant. The rearrangement links TRBV29-1 to TRBJ2-3; TRBD1 aligns across 8 bases. CDR3 residues: CSVENSDRAFSTDTQYF. The DNA for the CDR3 is TGCAGCGTTGAAAACTCGGACAGGGCCTTTAGCACAGATACGCAGTATTTT.